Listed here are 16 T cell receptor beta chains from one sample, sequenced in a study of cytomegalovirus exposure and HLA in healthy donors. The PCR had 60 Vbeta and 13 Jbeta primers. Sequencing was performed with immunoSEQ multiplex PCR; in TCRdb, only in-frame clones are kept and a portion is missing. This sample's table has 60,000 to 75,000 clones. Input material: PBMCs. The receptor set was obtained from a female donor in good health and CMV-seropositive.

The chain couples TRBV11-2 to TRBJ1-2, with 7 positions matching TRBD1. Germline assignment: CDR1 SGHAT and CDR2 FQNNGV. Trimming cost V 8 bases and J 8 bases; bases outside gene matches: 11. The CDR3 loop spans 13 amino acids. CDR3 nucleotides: TGTGCCAGCGGTCCCACAGGGGCGGAGGGCTACACCTTC. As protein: CASGPTGAEGYTF.

CDR3 coding DNA: TGTGCCAGCAGCCAATTTCGAGCGGGGGAGGAGACCCAGTACTTC. Encoded protein: CASSQFRAGEETQYF. The chain links TRBV14 to TRBJ2-5; 8 bases map to TRBD2. This CDR3 is built from 15 residues. Germline loops: CDR1 SGHDN, CDR2 FVKESK. Unmatched junction bases numbered 7, after V lost 2 bases and J lost 5 bases.

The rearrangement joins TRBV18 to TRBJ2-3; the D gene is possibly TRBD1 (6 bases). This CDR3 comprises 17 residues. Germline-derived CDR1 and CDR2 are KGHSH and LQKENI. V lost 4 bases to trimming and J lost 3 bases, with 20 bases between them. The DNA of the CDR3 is TGTGCCAGCTCACTAAGTTACAGGGAAGAGTTTACAGATACGCAGTATTTT. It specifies CASSLSYREEFTDTQYF.

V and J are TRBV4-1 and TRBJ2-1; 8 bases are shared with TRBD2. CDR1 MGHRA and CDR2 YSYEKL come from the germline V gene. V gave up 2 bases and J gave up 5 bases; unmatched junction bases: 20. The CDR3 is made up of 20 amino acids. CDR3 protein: CASSQNSGRAGRGWNNEQFF. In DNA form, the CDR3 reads TGCGCCAGCAGCCAAAATTCCGGGAGGGCGGGGAGGGGCTGGAACAATGAGCAGTTCTTC.

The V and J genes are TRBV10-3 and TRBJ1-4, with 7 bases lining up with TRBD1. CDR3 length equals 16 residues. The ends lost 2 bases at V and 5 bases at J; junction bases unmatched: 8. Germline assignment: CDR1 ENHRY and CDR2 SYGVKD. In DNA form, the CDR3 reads TGTGCCATCAGTGAGGCCGGGGACAGCCAAAATGAAAAACTGTTTTTT. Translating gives CAISEAGDSQNEKLFF.

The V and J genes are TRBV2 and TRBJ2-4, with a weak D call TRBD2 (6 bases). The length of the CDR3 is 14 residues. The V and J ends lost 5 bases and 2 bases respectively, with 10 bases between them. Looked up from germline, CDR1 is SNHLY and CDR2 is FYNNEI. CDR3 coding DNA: TGTGCCAGCAGTAGGCGGGGACCCAAAAACATTCAGTACTTC. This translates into CASSRRGPKNIQYF.

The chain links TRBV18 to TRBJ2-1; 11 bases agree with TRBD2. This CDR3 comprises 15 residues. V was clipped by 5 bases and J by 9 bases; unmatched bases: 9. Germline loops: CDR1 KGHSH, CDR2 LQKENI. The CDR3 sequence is CASSAGLAGVGEQFF. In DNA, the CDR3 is TGTGCCAGCTCAGCAGGACTAGCGGGTGTGGGTGAGCAGTTCTTC.

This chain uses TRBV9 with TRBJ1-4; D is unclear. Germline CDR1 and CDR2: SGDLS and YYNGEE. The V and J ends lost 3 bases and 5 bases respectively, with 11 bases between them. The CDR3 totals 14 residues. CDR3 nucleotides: TGTGCCAGCAGCGCCCTGAGTGCGAATGAAAAACTGTTTTTT. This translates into CASSALSANEKLFF.

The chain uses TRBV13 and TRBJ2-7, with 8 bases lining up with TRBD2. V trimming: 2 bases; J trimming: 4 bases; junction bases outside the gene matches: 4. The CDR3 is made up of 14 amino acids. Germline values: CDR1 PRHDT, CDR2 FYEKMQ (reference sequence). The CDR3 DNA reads TGTGCCAGCAGCTTACCCGGGGGGGCTTACGAGCAGTACTTC. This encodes CASSLPGGAYEQYF.

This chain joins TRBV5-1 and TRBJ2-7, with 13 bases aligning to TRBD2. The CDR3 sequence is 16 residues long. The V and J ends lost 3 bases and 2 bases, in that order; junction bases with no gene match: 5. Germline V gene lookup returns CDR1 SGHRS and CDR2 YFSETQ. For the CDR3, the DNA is TGCGCCAGCAGCTCTCAACTAGCGGGAGGGCCCTACGAGCAGTACTTC. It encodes CASSSQLAGGPYEQYF.

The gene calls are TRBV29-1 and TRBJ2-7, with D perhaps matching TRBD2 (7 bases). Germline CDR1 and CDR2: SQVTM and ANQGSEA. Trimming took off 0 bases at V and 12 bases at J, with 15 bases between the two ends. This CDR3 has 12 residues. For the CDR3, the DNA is TGCAGCGTTGAAGATCAAGGGAGGGGGGTGTACTTC. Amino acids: CSVEDQGRGVYF.

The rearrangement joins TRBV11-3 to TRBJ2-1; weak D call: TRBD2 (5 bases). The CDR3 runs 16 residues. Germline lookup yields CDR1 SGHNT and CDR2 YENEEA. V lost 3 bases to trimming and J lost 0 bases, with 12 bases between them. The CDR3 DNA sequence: TGTGCCAGCAGCTTTGGCGGGTGGAGCTCCTACAATGAGCAGTTCTTC. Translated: CASSFGGWSSYNEQFF.

The CDR3 loop reads CASSLDFQGRAFF. DNA of the CDR3: TGTGCCAGCAGCTTAGACTTTCAGGGTCGAGCTTTCTTT. The chain employs TRBV7-6 and TRBJ1-1; possibly TRBD1 for D (5 bases). From germline, CDR1 is SGHVS and CDR2 FNYEAQ. Trimming cost V 1 base and J 10 bases, with 13 bases left between them. The CDR3 has 13 residues.

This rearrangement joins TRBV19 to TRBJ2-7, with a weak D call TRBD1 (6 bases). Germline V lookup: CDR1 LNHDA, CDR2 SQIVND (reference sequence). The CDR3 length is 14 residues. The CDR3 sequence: CATRTAVSAYEQYF. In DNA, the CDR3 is TGTGCTACCCGGACAGCCGTCAGCGCCTACGAGCAGTACTTC.

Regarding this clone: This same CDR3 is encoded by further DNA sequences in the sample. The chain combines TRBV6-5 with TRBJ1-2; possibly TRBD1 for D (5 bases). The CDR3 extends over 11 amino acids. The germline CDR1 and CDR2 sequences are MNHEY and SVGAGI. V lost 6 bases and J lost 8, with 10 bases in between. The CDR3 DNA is TGTGCCAGCAGCCAGGGCGCCGGCTACACCTTC. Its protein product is CASSQGAGYTF.

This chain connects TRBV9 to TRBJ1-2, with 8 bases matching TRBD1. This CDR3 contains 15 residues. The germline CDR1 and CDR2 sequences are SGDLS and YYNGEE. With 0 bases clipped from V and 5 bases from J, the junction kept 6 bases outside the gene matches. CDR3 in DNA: TGTGCCAGCAGCGTAGAGGCAGACAGGGGTTATGGCTACACCTTC. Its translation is CASSVEADRGYGYTF.